Presented here are 3 T cell receptor beta chains from one specimen sequenced in a study of shared clonotypes between healthy human individuals. Assay: immunoSEQ multiplex PCR; the TCRdb copy retains only in-frame clones and omits some. This table holds around 1,900,000 clones, around 93% found once. Terminally differentiated effector memory CD45RA+ cells were excluded by CCR7 positive selection of CD45RO-negative cells. Sequencing was performed on naive CD8+ T cells from PBMCs. Every receptor here comes from a man aged 18 to 35 in good health. Some clones in this sample may be carry-over from other donors' samples.

This clone was seen once. At one end, the junction sequence differs from germline, possibly due to a read error. This chain uses TRBV5-6 with TRBJ2-5; 15 bases are shared with TRBD2. The CDR3 spans 14 residues. Germline V gene data show CDR1 as SGHDT and CDR2 as YYEEEE. DNA of the CDR3: TGTGCCAGCAGCTTGGGGACTAGCGGGAGGGCCCGGCACTTC. It codes for CASSLGTSGRARHF.

The chain couples TRBV27 to TRBJ2-7; D is uncertain. V shed 5 bases and J shed 6 bases, with 20 bases lying between them. The CDR3 consists of 15 residues. The germline V gene encodes CDR1 MNHEY and CDR2 SMNVEV (reference sequence). CDR3 in amino acids: CASSETTRAASEQYF. For the CDR3, the DNA is TGTGCCAGCAGTGAAACGACACGCGCAGCGTCCGAGCAGTACTTC.

The chain employs TRBV5-1 and TRBJ2-7; 10 nucleotides match TRBD1. The trim removed 4 bases at V and 3 bases at J, leaving 10 bases unmatched. The CDR3 spans 16 residues. The germline V gene has CDR1 SGHRS and CDR2 YFSETQ. CDR3 nucleotides: TGCGCCAGCAGCCCGCTACCGGGACAGGGGTTCTACGAGCAGTACTTC. The encoded protein is CASSPLPGQGFYEQYF.